One and the same sample provided the 26 T cell receptor beta chains below, sequenced in a study of blood T cell repertoires in COVID-19. Using immunoSEQ multiplex PCR, the repertoire was profiled, and TCRdb retains in-frame clones only, with some absent. Counted here are more than 200,000 clones, under 85% occurring once; the ten biggest clones make up approximately 4%. Specimen: peripheral blood. Receptor source: a woman between 35 and 50 years old with active or convalescent COVID-19.

The rearrangement links TRBV6-6 to TRBJ2-2; a weak D match, TRBD1 (6 bases). Trimming removed 2 bases at V and 4 bases at J, with 11 bases between. Germline CDR1 is MNHNY and CDR2 is SVGAGI (reference sequence). CDR3 length: 15 residues. CDR3 in DNA: TGTGCCAGCAGTTACCTGGCAGGGGCCACCGGGGAGCTGTTTTTT. Protein product: CASSYLAGATGELFF.

Only one count was recorded for this clone. Within the sample, other DNA sequences also encode this same CDR3. The chain employs TRBV12-5 and TRBJ1-2; 8 bases fit TRBD1. Losses at the gene ends were 4 bases for V and 4 bases for J; bases not matched to a gene: 11. Germline CDR1 LGHNT, CDR2 FRNRAP. The CDR3 runs 16 residues. CDR3 in amino acids: CASGSSQGALLYGYTF. CDR3 coding DNA: TGTGCTAGTGGTTCCTCGCAGGGGGCGTTACTCTATGGCTACACCTTC. The full variable domain, with the rest looked up from reference TRBV12-5 and TRBJ1-2, is DARVTQTPRHKVTEMGQEVTMRCQPILGHNTVFWYRQTMMQGLELLAYFRNRAPLDDSGMPKDRFSAEMPDATLATLKIQPSEPRDSAVYFCASGSSQGALLYGYTFGSGTRLTVV.

Only one count was recorded for this clone. The chain uses TRBV5-4 and TRBJ1-6, with 10 bases identical to TRBD1. Trimming at V came to 4 bases and at J to 10 bases, leaving 8 bases not matched to a gene. The CDR3 sequence is 15 residues long. The germline V gene has CDR1 SGHNT and CDR2 YYREEE (reference sequence). CDR3 DNA: TGTGCCAGCAGCGTAAGACAGGGGGCTTCCTCACCCCTCCACTTT. Protein product: CASSVRQGASSPLHF.

There are a few counts of this clone. The J gene is TRBJ2-7, the V gene TRBV15; 7 nucleotides agree with TRBD2. The CDR3 length is 16 residues. Germline lookup yields CDR1 LNHNV and CDR2 YYDKDF (reference sequence). Trimming removed 0 bases from V and 0 bases from J; junction bases left unmatched: 5. The CDR3 spells CATSRELGGSSYEQYV. CDR3 sequence (DNA): TGTGCCACCAGCAGAGAGCTCGGGGGGAGCTCCTACGAGCAGTACGTC.

The chain couples TRBV11-2 to TRBJ1-3; unclear D gene. The CDR3 spans 16 residues. V lost 1 base and J lost 0, with 10 bases in between. Germline V gene sequence: CDR1 SGHAT, CDR2 FQNNGV. CDR3 in DNA: TGTGCCAGCAGCTTAGTGCTACGGGACTCTGGAAACACCATATATTTT. Its translation: CASSLVLRDSGNTIYF.

The V gene is TRBV30, the J gene TRBJ1-2, with 9 bases matching TRBD1. Germline-derived CDR1 and CDR2 are GTSNPN and SVGIG (reference sequence). J gave up 12 bases and V 0 bases, and 8 bases lay outside the gene matches. This CDR3 has 13 residues. In nucleotides, the CDR3 is TGTGCCTGGAGTGTACTTAAGGGACAGGGTCACACCTTC. Amino acid sequence: CAWSVLKGQGHTF.

Concerning this clone itself: Additional DNA sequences in this sample encode the identical CDR3. The chain recombines TRBV7-3 with TRBJ2-5, with 8 positions matching TRBD2. Germline CDR1 is SGHTA and CDR2 is FQGTGA. The CDR3 contains 13 residues. The V segment lost 3 bases and the J segment 5 bases; nucleotides outside the gene matches: 2. The CDR3 loop reads CASSFREGETQYF. Here the CDR3 DNA reads TGTGCCAGCAGCTTCCGGGAGGGCGAGACCCAGTACTTC.

The gene calls are TRBV2 and TRBJ1-2; 7 bases line up with TRBD1. CDR3 length equals 14 residues. Germline V gene data show CDR1 as SNHLY and CDR2 as FYNNEI. J gave up 4 bases and V 6 bases, and 8 bases lay outside the gene matches. The CDR3 is CASRTRDSPYGYTF. The DNA for the CDR3 is TGTGCCAGCAGGACAAGGGACAGTCCCTATGGCTACACCTTC.

The gene calls are TRBV7-9 and TRBJ2-1; D not resolved. Trimming removed 4 bases at V and 6 bases at J, with 10 bases between. The CDR3 totals 13 residues. Germline CDR1 is SEHNR and CDR2 is FQNEAQ (reference sequence). The CDR3 bases are TGTGCCAGCAGCTCAGCTGCTAGCAATGAGCAGTTCTTC. It specifies CASSSAASNEQFF.

The table lists this clone with a few counts. This chain connects TRBV7-9 to TRBJ2-1; D is unclear. With 5 bases removed from V and 7 bases from J, the gap between germline ends came to 24 bases. Looked up from germline, CDR1 is SEHNR and CDR2 is FQNEAQ (reference sequence). CDR3 length: 17 amino acids. The CDR3 DNA reads as TGTGCCAGCAGCCCACCGAAGAACTTAGAGTTTATGAATGAGCAGTTCTTC. The encoded protein is CASSPPKNLEFMNEQFF.

This chain joins TRBV3-1 (or the pseudogene TRBV3-2) and TRBJ1-4; maybe TRBD1 (6 bases). The CDR3 loop spans 19 amino acids. V lost 1 base and J lost 0, with 18 bases in between. Germline assignment: CDR1 LGHDT and CDR2 YNNKEL (reference sequence). CDR3 loop: CASSQGRQAQVATNEKLFF. The CDR3 nucleotides read TGTGCCAGCAGCCAAGGTCGACAGGCTCAAGTTGCAACTAATGAAAAACTGTTTTTT.

This clone was detected only a few times. The rearrangement uses TRBV18 and TRBJ1-4; D is uncertain. The CDR3 runs to 15 residues. Germline V gene data show CDR1 as KGHSH and CDR2 as LQKENI. V was clipped by 6 bases and J by 1 base, with 12 bases between them. CDR3 amino acids: CASSSQYGTNEKLFF. The CDR3, as DNA: TGTGCCAGCTCGTCCCAGTATGGAACTAATGAAAAACTGTTTTTT.

The V gene is TRBV18, the J gene TRBJ1-6, with D unresolved. The CDR3 runs to 13 residues. Germline-derived CDR1 and CDR2 are KGHSH and LQKENI. Deletions cut 6 bases from V and 10 bases from J, with 13 bases between. CDR3 DNA: TGTGCCAGCTCCCCAGTCGGGGAATCACCCCTCCACTTT. Translating gives CASSPVGESPLHF.

The rearrangement joins TRBV28 to TRBJ1-2; a possible D gene is TRBD1 (6 bases). The CDR3 covers 14 residues. The V and J ends lost 2 bases and 7 bases respectively, with 14 bases between them. The germline V gene has CDR1 MDHEN and CDR2 SYDVKM. The CDR3 DNA reads TGTGCCAGCAGTTTAAGGTCAGGGGATCGTGGCTACACCTTC. Translating gives CASSLRSGDRGYTF.

This chain joins TRBV21-1 and TRBJ2-7; the table's D call, TRBD1, has no DNA check behind it. TRBV21-1 is noted as a pseudogene. This CDR3 is 16 amino acids long. This CDR3 reads CASSKGDRTGDYEQYV. The CDR3 region has the DNA TGTGCCAGCAGCAAAGGAGACAGGACAGGGGACTACGAGCAGTACGTC.

This clone was observed a few times. The chain links TRBV4-2 to TRBJ2-2; 8 nucleotides line up with TRBD1. Germline V gene lookup returns CDR1 LGHNA and CDR2 YNFKEQ. CDR3 size: 15 residues. Trimming cost V 0 bases and J 5 bases; bases outside gene matches: 2. The CDR3 bases are TGTGCCAGCAGCCAAGATACAGGGGGGACCGGGGAGCTGTTTTTT. Translating it yields CASSQDTGGTGELFF.

The rearrangement joins TRBV5-5 to TRBJ1-4, with 9 bases aligning to TRBD1. The CDR3 length is 17 residues. Germline CDR1 SGHKS, CDR2 YYEKEE (reference sequence). Trimming at V came to 5 bases and at J to 7 bases, leaving 15 bases not matched to a gene. The CDR3 nucleotides read TGTGCCAGCAGGTTGTATCCGGGACAGGGTATTGGTGAAAAACTGTTTTTT. Its protein product is CASRLYPGQGIGEKLFF.

A single count supports this clone. The chain employs TRBV7-3 and TRBJ2-5; D is undetermined. V was pared by 2 bases and J by 5 bases, with 9 bases between. Looked up from germline, CDR1 is SGHTA and CDR2 is FQGTGA. The CDR3 consists of 13 residues. The CDR3 sequence is CASSLRARETQYF. The CDR3 DNA reads TGTGCCAGCAGCTTACGAGCGAGGGAGACCCAGTACTTC. Based on the CDR3 plus reference TRBV7-3 and TRBJ2-5, the full variable domain is GAGVSQTPSNKVTEKGKYVELRCDPISGHTALYWYRQSLGQGPEFLIYFQGTGAADDSGLPNDRFFAVRPEGSVSTLKIQRTERGDSAVYLCASSLRARETQYFGPGTRLLVL.

This clone appeared a single time. V is TRBV27 and J is TRBJ1-6, with D possibly TRBD1 on 5 matching bases. The CDR3 runs to 14 residues. Germline V CDR1 and CDR2: MNHEY, SMNVEV (reference sequence). With 7 bases removed from V and 0 bases from J, the gap between germline ends came to 7 bases. CDR3 residues: CASTGGSYNSPLHF. The CDR3 DNA follows: TGTGCCAGCACGGGGGGCTCCTATAATTCACCCCTCCACTTT.

The chain couples TRBV11-2 to TRBJ1-2, with TRBD1 as a possible D gene (6 bases). Germline V gene data show CDR1 as SGHAT and CDR2 as FQNNGV. This CDR3 region has 13 residues. V gave up 4 bases and J gave up 7 bases, with 13 bases separating them. The CDR3: CASSSRDTTGYTF. The CDR3, as DNA: TGTGCCAGCAGCTCAAGGGACACAACTGGCTACACCTTC.

This chain joins TRBV10-3 and TRBJ2-3; 8 positions match TRBD2. CDR1 is ENHRY and CDR2 is SYGVKD in the germline V gene. V lost 3 bases and J lost 2; bases outside the gene matches: 4. The CDR3 extends over 15 amino acids. DNA of the CDR3: TGTGCCATCAGTGAAGGGGGACTAGACACAGATACGCAGTATTTT. Translated, it gives CAISEGGLDTDTQYF.

This chain joins TRBV18 and TRBJ1-2; TRBD1 agrees at 9 bases. The germline CDR1 and CDR2 sequences are KGHSH and LQKENI. The J segment lost 3 bases and the V segment lost 3 bases, leaving 2 bases of the junction unmatched. The CDR3 has 14 residues. CDR3 amino acids: CASSPGTGHYGYTF. DNA of the CDR3: TGTGCCAGCTCACCGGGGACAGGGCACTATGGCTACACCTTC.

The chain carries TRBV3-1 (or the pseudogene TRBV3-2) and TRBJ1-4; 9 bases map to TRBD1. The CDR3 has 16 amino acids. V lost 4 bases to trimming and J lost 8 bases; unmatched junction nucleotides: 11. CDR1 and CDR2 (germline): LGHDT, YNNKEL (reference sequence). The CDR3 region has the DNA TGTGCCAGCAGCCTGACATGGACAGGGGTGAGGGAAAAACTGTTTTTT. Amino acid sequence: CASSLTWTGVREKLFF.

The rearrangement joins TRBV12-5 to TRBJ1-1; 8 bases fit TRBD1. The CDR3 runs to 15 residues. V dropped 4 bases and J dropped 7; count of bases not matched to a gene: 11. Germline loops: CDR1 LGHNT, CDR2 FRNRAP. CDR3 sequence (DNA): TGTGCTAGTGGTTCACAGAGGACAGGGAGAGGTGAAGCTTTCTTT. Its protein is CASGSQRTGRGEAFF.

V usage is TRBV30 and J usage is TRBJ1-1, with D unresolved. Germline V gene sequence: CDR1 GTSNPN, CDR2 SVGIG (reference sequence). CDR3 length: 13 residues. Trimming removed 2 bases at V and 1 base at J, with 8 bases between. The CDR3 region has the DNA TGTGCCTGGAGTCCCTTTTGGAACACTGAAGCTTTCTTT. It specifies CAWSPFWNTEAFF.

In this sample, this clone turned up a few times. This chain connects TRBV10-3 to TRBJ1-6; 11 bases map to TRBD1. After removal of 4 bases from V and 6 bases from J, the junction contained 2 bases not matched to a gene. The CDR3 runs to 15 residues. In germline, CDR1 is ENHRY, CDR2 SYGVKD. The CDR3 DNA reads as TGTGCCATCAGTGGGGGGACAGGGGGTAATTCACCCCTCCACTTT. Translated, it gives CAISGGTGGNSPLHF.